This is a list of T cell receptor beta chains from one sample in a study of cytomegalovirus exposure and HLA in healthy donors. Produced via immunoSEQ multiplex PCR; TCRdb's table is partial and in-frame only. The profile shows 200,000 or so clones, less than 90% of them singletons. Material for sequencing was PBMCs. These receptors were collected from a boy under 18 in good health and CMV-seronegative. CDR3s include the opening cysteine and the closing phenylalanine or tryptophan. D genes are given only for firm matches. Clone sizes are given selectively: once, few, many, or a class where the clone is expanded.

J gene	V gene	clone size	D gene	CDR3 DNA	CDR3 protein
TRBJ2-7	TRBV7-9	-	-	TGTGCCAGCAGCCTCGGGGCAGGGGAATACGAGCAGTACTTC	CASSLGAGEYEQYF
TRBJ2-7	TRBV13	few	-	TGTGCCAGCAGCGTCAACTACGAGCAGTACTTC	CASSVNYEQYF
TRBJ2-1	TRBV28	-	TRBD2	TGTGCCAGCAGCCCCCACCGTGGACTAGCGGGCAACAATGAGCAGTTCTTC	CASSPHRGLAGNNEQFF
TRBJ1-1	TRBV7-2	once	-	TGTGCCAGCAGCCCCCAACGGCGGAGGAACACTGAAGCTTTCTTT	CASSPQRRRNTEAFF
TRBJ2-7	TRBV5-1	-	TRBD1	TGCGCCAGCAGCCCCGACAGGGTGAAATGGTACGAGCAGTACTTC	CASSPDRVKWYEQYF
TRBJ2-7	TRBV25-1	few	TRBD1	TGTGCCAGCAGCCCAACCCCGGACAGGCTGAGCTACGAGCAGTACTTC	CASSPTPDRLSYEQYF
TRBJ1-2	TRBV5-4	-	-	TGTGCCAGCAGCCGGGGGGGGGTTCGGGGCTACACCTTC	CASSRGGVRGYTF
TRBJ2-3	TRBV5-1	once	-	TGCGCCAGCAGTTCTAGCACAGATACGCAGTATTTT	CASSSSTDTQYF
TRBJ1-1	TRBV6-1	few	-	TGTGCCAGCACTACGAAAATGAACACTGAAGCTTTCTTT	CASTTKMNTEAFF
TRBJ2-7	TRBV4-3	-	TRBD1	TGCGCCAGCAGTCCCGACAGGGGATCCTACGAGCAGTACTTC	CASSPDRGSYEQYF
TRBJ2-1	TRBV9	-	TRBD2	TGTGCCAGCAGCGTAGCCTCCGGGCTAGCGGGAGGAACGGATGAGCAGTTCTTC	CASSVASGLAGGTDEQFF
TRBJ2-1	TRBV28	-	-	TGTGCCAGCAGTTTCGACCTACTTCGGACAGGGGGCAGAAGCGGGAGGGTCAATGAGCAGTTCTTC	CASSFDLLRTGGRSGRVNEQFF
TRBJ1-5	TRBV28	-	-	TGTGCCAGCAGTGGGGCCAGAGTTGGACAGCCCCAGCATTTT	CASSGARVGQPQHF
TRBJ1-2	TRBV7-9	-	-	TGTTCCAGCAGCGGCAGGTCAGAAGGCTACACCTTC	CSSSGRSEGYTF
TRBJ1-2	TRBV5-1	-	TRBD1	TGCGCCAGCAGCGCAGGGGACAGGGATTTGAGCTATGGCTACACCTTC	CASSAGDRDLSYGYTF
TRBJ1-2	TRBV2	-	-	TGTGCCAGCAGGGAACAGGGCCTGGAGAGCTATGGCTACACCTTC	CASREQGLESYGYTF
TRBJ2-1	TRBV25-1	-	TRBD2	TGTGCCAGCAGTTTAGGCGGGAGGAGGTCGTACAATGAGCAGTTCTTC	CASSLGGRRSYNEQFF
TRBJ2-7	TRBV19	-	TRBD1	TGTGCCAGTAGTACCCGGGACAGTCCCTACGAGCAGTACTTC	CASSTRDSPYEQYF
TRBJ2-3	TRBV11-2	-	-	TGTGCCAGCAGCTTCAGCGGATCCACAGATACGCAGTATTTT	CASSFSGSTDTQYF
TRBJ2-5	TRBV7-9	few	-	TGTGCCAGCAGCTTAGTACAGGGCCTGTTGGAGACCCAGTACTTC	CASSLVQGLLETQYF
TRBJ1-1	TRBV2	once	-	TGTGCCAGCAGGGAAGACATGAACACTGAAGCTTTCTTT	CASREDMNTEAFF
TRBJ1-2	TRBV27	-	-	TGTGCCAGCAGTTCGTCCTCCGTGGGCAGGCGAATTCATGGCTACACCTTC	CASSSSSVGRRIHGYTF
TRBJ2-3	TRBV9	once	TRBD2	TGTGCCAGCAGCCAACTAGCGGGAGTGCAAGATACGCAGTATTTT	CASSQLAGVQDTQYF
TRBJ2-5	TRBV28	-	-	TGTGCCAGCGGCAAAGGGGTTGGAGAGACCCAGTACTTC	CASGKGVGETQYF
TRBJ2-1	TRBV4-3	few	-	TGCGCCAGCAGCCAAGATTTCAGGGAATACAATGAGCAGTTCTTC	CASSQDFREYNEQFF
TRBJ2-1	TRBV9	-	-	TGTGCCAGCAGCGTCGGACAGTCCTACAATGAGCAGTTCTTC	CASSVGQSYNEQFF
TRBJ1-5	TRBV28	-	-	TGTGCCAGCAGTTCGGCAGGGTGGCCCCAGCATTTT	CASSSAGWPQHF
TRBJ2-2	TRBV19	-	TRBD1	TGTGCCAGTAAGGAAGACAGGGGAGACACCGGGGAGCTGTTTTTT	CASKEDRGDTGELFF
TRBJ2-1	TRBV11-1	-	TRBD2	TGTGCCAGCAGCGCACCGGGACTAGGGGGGGGTGAGCAGTTCTTC	CASSAPGLGGGEQFF
TRBJ2-2	TRBV5-6	-	TRBD1	TGTGCCAGCAGCCAAGGACAGGGGTTCACCGGGGAGCTGTTTTTT	CASSQGQGFTGELFF
TRBJ1-2	TRBV27	-	TRBD1	TGTGCCAGCAGTTCACTCCCGGGACAGGGGGTTGAAGGCTACACCTTC	CASSSLPGQGVEGYTF
TRBJ1-6	TRBV5-1	-	-	TGCGCCAGCAGCCGTGACAGGTCCGATTCACCCCTCCACTTT	CASSRDRSDSPLHF
TRBJ1-1	TRBV30	-	-	TGTGCCTGGAGTCCTAGACAGTCGCAGGCAGCTTTCTTT	CAWSPRQSQAAFF
TRBJ1-1	TRBV4-1	-	-	TGCGCCAGCAGCCGACTAGTAGGGGTGCCGAACACTGAAGCTTTCTTT	CASSRLVGVPNTEAFF
TRBJ1-2	TRBV29-1	once	TRBD1	TGCAGCGCTCGTGGACAGGGGGATCATGGCTACACCTTC	CSARGQGDHGYTF
TRBJ2-5	TRBV25-1	-	TRBD2	TGTGCCAGCAGTGAATATGTGGGGGGGACAGAGACCCAGTACTTC	CASSEYVGGTETQYF
TRBJ1-1	TRBV2	-	-	TGTGCCACTTTGTATCGGGCGGGCACTGAAGCTTTCTTT	CATLYRAGTEAFF
TRBJ2-3	TRBV9	-	TRBD2	TGTGCCAGCAGCGTACTGGGGGGGGAATCAGATACGCAGTATTTT	CASSVLGGESDTQYF
TRBJ2-1	TRBV19	-	-	TGTGCCAGTAGTATCTCAGGGATGGGTTACAATGAGCAGTTCTTC	CASSISGMGYNEQFF
TRBJ1-6	TRBV5-6	-	-	TGTGCCAGCAGCTTGGTACAGGATAATTCACCCCTCCACTTT	CASSLVQDNSPLHF
TRBJ1-1	TRBV2	-	-	TGTGCCAGCAGCTCGGGGGTGGGTTACGCTGAAGCTTTCTTT	CASSSGVGYAEAFF
TRBJ2-7	TRBV5-4	-	-	TGTGCCAGCAGCTGGCGGGGCAGGGCCTACGAGCAGTACTTC	CASSWRGRAYEQYF
TRBJ1-6	TRBV9	-	-	TGTGCCAGCAGCGTAGCAGGGACCTATAATTCACCCCTCCACTTT	CASSVAGTYNSPLHF
TRBJ2-1	TRBV11-2	-	-	TGTGCCAGCAGCTTTATACGAACGGCCTACAATGAGCAGTTCTTC	CASSFIRTAYNEQFF
TRBJ2-1	TRBV5-6	few	-	TGTGCCAGCAGCCCCCGACTAGAGGGTTTGAAGCAGTTCTTC	CASSPRLEGLKQFF
TRBJ2-3	TRBV5-4	-	-	TGTGCCAGCAGCTTGGGTCCGAGGGAAGATACGCAGTATTTT	CASSLGPREDTQYF
TRBJ2-1	TRBV2	once	-	TGTGCCAGTTGCCGGGGGTTCAATGAGCAGTTCTTC	CASCRGFNEQFF
TRBJ1-2	TRBV9	-	-	TGTGCCAGCAGCGTAGAAGAGGATGGCTACACCTTC	CASSVEEDGYTF
TRBJ2-7	TRBV27	-	TRBD1	TGTGCCAGCAGTCGACAGGGGGCGGGGGAGCAGTACTTC	CASSRQGAGEQYF
TRBJ1-3	TRBV7-9	once	-	TGTGCCAGCAGCTTCGGGGACACCATATATTTT	CASSFGDTIYF
TRBJ2-7	TRBV4-3	-	TRBD1	TGCGCCAGCAGCCGAGCCGGGACAGGGTCCCTCCGGGGCGAGCAGTACTTC	CASSRAGTGSLRGEQYF
TRBJ1-5	TRBV30	-	TRBD1	TGTGCCTCGGGACAGGGAAGCAGTCAGCCCCAGCATTTT	CASGQGSSQPQHF
TRBJ2-4	TRBV4-3	-	TRBD2	TGCGCCAGCAGCCCGACTCCCGGGACTAGTGTCACTCAGTACTTC	CASSPTPGTSVTQYF